Many counts were recorded for the clone carrying this T cell receptor (beta chain). Its antigen is as yet unknown. The data originate from a study of T cells in Graves' hyperthyroidism and ophthalmopathy. Study findings and constraints: Most thyroid clonotypes with frequency above 0.001 were detected in blood.

TCR beta CDR3 regions were amplified from RNA. When the TCR CDR3 underwent first-round RT-PCR, the HTBI primer set was used. Via MiXCR, TCRdb re-called the multiplex PCR reads, giving one row per CDR3 protein. The sample consists of 250,000 to 300,000 distinct CDR3 sequences, roughly 20% of them appearing once. V was clipped by 5 bases and J by 6 bases; unmatched bases: 15. The CDR3 covers 16 residues. From germline, CDR1 is DFQATT and CDR2 SNEGSKA (reference sequence). Reasons for excluding patients were uncontrolled infection, other autoimmune disease, pregnancy or lactation. PBMCs were collected from a 10 ml volume of fresh peripheral blood.

The J gene is TRBJ2-1, the V gene TRBV20-1; TRBD2 matches at 8 bases. The specimen sequenced was blood. This clonotype was sampled from a man over 45 with Graves' ophthalmopathy. CDR3 protein: CSAPGGRAGVVNEQFF. CDR3 bases: TGCAGTGCTCCGGGAGGGAGAGCGGGAGTCGTCAATGAGCAGTTCTTC.